This paragraph reports one T cell receptor beta chain. Its antigen is as yet unknown. The data were taken from a study of cytomegalovirus exposure and HLA in healthy donors. Overall study results and limits: Among immune exposure information, only CMV serostatus was available. According to a later analysis, most TCR beta chains associated with CMV appeared HLA-restricted. Cytomegalovirus status, reportedly, was diagnosed with high specificity and sensitivity by the classifier.

The PCR employed 60 Vbeta primers together with 13 Jbeta primers. The method was immunoSEQ multiplex PCR; TCRdb's version includes in-frame clones alone and lacks a portion of them. The sample yields 130,000 or so clones, more than 80% seen once. Looked up from germline, CDR1 is SGHDN and CDR2 is FVKESK. The V gene lost 3 bases and the J gene lost 8 bases, with 14 bases spanning the gap. This CDR3 is 14 amino acids long. Sequenced sample: PBMCs. The clonotype originates from a man aged 35-49 years in good health and CMV-seronegative. V gene TRBV14 combines with J gene TRBJ2-1; perhaps TRBD1 as D (5 bases). As DNA, the CDR3 is TGTGCCAGCAGCCACTGGGGCTCGCTGCATGAGCAGTTCTTC. Protein product: CASSHWGSLHEQFF.